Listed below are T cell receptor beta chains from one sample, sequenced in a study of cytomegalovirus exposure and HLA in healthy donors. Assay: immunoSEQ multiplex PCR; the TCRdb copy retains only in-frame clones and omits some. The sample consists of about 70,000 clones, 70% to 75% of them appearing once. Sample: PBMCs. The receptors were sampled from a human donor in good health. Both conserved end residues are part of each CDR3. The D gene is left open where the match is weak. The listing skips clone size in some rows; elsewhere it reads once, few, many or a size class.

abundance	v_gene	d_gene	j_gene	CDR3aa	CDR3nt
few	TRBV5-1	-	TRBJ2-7	CASSFGYEQYF	TGCGCCAGCAGCTTCGGCTACGAGCAGTACTTC
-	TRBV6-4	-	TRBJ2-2	CASSDSGENGELFF	TGTGCCAGCAGTGACTCCGGGGAGAACGGGGAGCTGTTTTTT
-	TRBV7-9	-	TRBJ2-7	CASSLVGSYSSEQYF	TGTGCCAGCAGCTTAGTGGGCTCATACTCGTCCGAGCAGTACTTC
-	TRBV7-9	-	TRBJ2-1	CASSPGLQTYNEQFF	TGTGCCAGCAGCCCGGGACTCCAGACCTACAATGAGCAGTTCTTC
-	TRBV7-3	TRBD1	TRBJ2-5	CASSLGTEETQYF	TGTGCCAGCAGCTTGGGGACAGAAGAGACCCAGTACTTC
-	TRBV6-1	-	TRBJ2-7	CASSDREQYF	TGTGCCAGCAGTGACCGCGAGCAGTACTTC
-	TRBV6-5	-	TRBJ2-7	CASSYSAGSPYEQYF	TGTGCCAGCAGTTACTCGGCGGGCTCACCCTACGAGCAGTACTTC
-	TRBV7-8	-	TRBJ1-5	CASSPTGAGSQHF	TGTGCCAGCAGCCCGACTGGGGCTGGGTCCCAGCATTTT
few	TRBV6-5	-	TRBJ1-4	CASGRERGRNEKLFF	TGTGCCAGCGGCAGAGAACGGGGTCGAAATGAAAAACTGTTTTTT
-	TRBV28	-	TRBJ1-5	CASSWTVSNQPQHF	TGTGCCAGCAGTTGGACAGTTAGCAATCAGCCCCAGCATTTT
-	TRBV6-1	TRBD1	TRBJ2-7	CASSVGQDPYEQYF	TGTGCCAGCAGTGTGGGACAGGATCCCTACGAGCAGTACTTC
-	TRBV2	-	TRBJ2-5	CASSEAGRAGGGETQYF	TGTGCCAGCAGTGAAGCGGGGAGAGCCGGTGGTGGGGAGACCCAGTACTTC
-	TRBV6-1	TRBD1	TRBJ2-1	CASSEGGTGYFYRQFF	TGTGCCAGCAGTGAAGGGGGGACAGGGTACTTTTATAGGCAGTTCTTC
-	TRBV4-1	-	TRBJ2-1	CASSLYWRGKQFF	TGCGCCAGCAGCCTCTATTGGCGGGGTAAGCAGTTCTTC
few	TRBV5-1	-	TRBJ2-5	CASSLHWQGMETQYF	TGCGCCAGCAGCTTGCATTGGCAGGGGATGGAGACCCAGTACTTC
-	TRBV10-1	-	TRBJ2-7	CASSDGSYEQYF	TGCGCCAGCAGTGACGGCTCCTACGAGCAGTACTTC
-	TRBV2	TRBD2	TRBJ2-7	CASSPNLAGAGEQYF	TGTGCCAGCAGCCCCAATCTAGCGGGAGCAGGCGAGCAGTACTTC
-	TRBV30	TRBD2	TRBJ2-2	CAWSVLGLDTSGTNTGELFF	TGTGCCTGGAGTGTATTGGGACTTGATACTAGCGGGACCAACACCGGGGAGCTGTTTTTT
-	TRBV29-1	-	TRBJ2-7	CSVDSAYEQYF	TGCAGCGTTGATTCCGCCTACGAGCAGTACTTC
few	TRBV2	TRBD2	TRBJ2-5	CASRATGLAGGTQYF	TGTGCCAGCAGAGCAACGGGACTAGCGGGCGGGACCCAGTACTTC
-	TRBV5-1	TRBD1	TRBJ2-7	CASSFGTGAFNEQYF	TGCGCCAGCAGCTTTGGGACAGGGGCCTTCAACGAGCAGTACTTC
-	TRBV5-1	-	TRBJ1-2	CASSSSPGQPYGYTF	TGCGCCAGCAGCTCTTCACCCGGACAGCCCTATGGCTACACCTTC
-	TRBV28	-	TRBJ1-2	CASSFSQGYGYTF	TGTGCCAGCAGTTTTTCTCAGGGTTATGGCTACACCTTC
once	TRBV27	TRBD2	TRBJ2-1	CASSLSEGTSGSSYNEQFF	TGTGCCAGCAGTTTATCGGAAGGGACTAGCGGGAGTTCCTACAATGAGCAGTTCTTC
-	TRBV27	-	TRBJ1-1	CASSLSGVGTEAFF	TGTGCCAGCAGTTTATCAGGGGTAGGGACTGAAGCTTTCTTT
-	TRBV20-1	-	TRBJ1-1	CSARRGGEAFF	TGCAGTGCTAGACGGGGAGGGGAAGCTTTCTTT
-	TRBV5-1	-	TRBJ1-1	CASSLDRANTEAFF	TGCGCCAGCAGCTTGGACAGGGCGAACACTGAAGCTTTCTTT